This entry lists 28 T cell receptor beta chains sequenced from one sample in a study of cytotoxic CD8 clonotypes in ibrutinib-treated CLL. TCRdb keeps only in-frame clones here, not all; method: immunoSEQ multiplex PCR. This table has about 40,000 clones, 70% appearing once. Sample: PBMCs, taken at disease progression, from a patient treated with ibrutinib. Receptors originate from a human donor with chronic lymphocytic leukemia.

This sequence joins TRBV5-1 and TRBJ2-3; 9 bases match TRBD2. This CDR3 region has 15 residues. Germline V gene data show CDR1 as SGHRS and CDR2 as YFSETQ. The junction had 6 bases not matched to a gene; V was cut back by 4 bases and J by 3 bases. The DNA of the CDR3 is TGCGCCAGCAGCCATAGCGGGAGCTTGACAGATACGCAGTATTTT. Amino acids: CASSHSGSLTDTQYF.

The V call is TRBV6-5, the J call TRBJ1-4; the D gene is possibly TRBD1 (5 bases). This CDR3 region has 16 residues. Germline V lookup: CDR1 MNHEY, CDR2 SVGAGI. Between the trimmed V and J ends, which lost 2 bases and 4 bases, there was a span of 14 bases. DNA of the CDR3: TGTGCCAGCAGTTACGCCGAGGCGCAGGGTAATGAAAAACTGTTTTTT. It codes for CASSYAEAQGNEKLFF.

This rearrangement joins TRBV19 to TRBJ1-5, with 7 bases aligning to TRBD1. CDR3 length: 15 amino acids. In germline, CDR1 is LNHDA, CDR2 SQIVND (reference sequence). Trimming removed 7 bases from V and 1 base from J; junction bases left unmatched: 7. The CDR3 sequence is CASNYDRVSNQPQHF. The CDR3 DNA is TGTGCCAGTAACTATGACAGGGTGAGCAATCAGCCCCAGCATTTT.

The genes are TRBV14 and TRBJ1-4; no reliable D call. This CDR3 region has 14 residues. With 1 base removed from V and 7 bases from J, the gap between germline ends came to 10 bases. CDR1 is SGHDN, CDR2 FVKESK, per germline. The CDR3 sequence: CASSQGARSEKLFF. CDR3 sequence (DNA): TGTGCCAGCAGCCAAGGGGCGCGGAGTGAAAAACTGTTTTTT.

This clone was counted a few times. The rearrangement uses TRBV6-1 and TRBJ1-6; D not resolved. V lost 2 bases to trimming and J lost 9 bases, with 11 bases between them. Germline V gives CDR1 MNHNS, CDR2 SASEGT. The CDR3 is made up of 14 amino acids. The CDR3 region is CASSESGVGSPLHF. Here the CDR3 DNA reads TGTGCCAGCAGTGAAAGCGGAGTAGGTTCACCCCTCCACTTT.

This rearrangement joins TRBV6-1 to TRBJ1-3, with 11 bases identical to TRBD1. This CDR3 is built from 14 residues. Germline assignment: CDR1 MNHNS and CDR2 SASEGT. V shed 7 bases and J 7 bases; nucleotides not matched to a gene: 6. The CDR3 sequence is CASTGTGGGNTIYF. CDR3 nucleotides: TGTGCCAGCACCGGGACAGGGGGGGGTAACACCATATATTTT.

The chain combines TRBV7-3 with TRBJ1-6; D is unresolved. The CDR3 spans 15 residues. Germline lookup yields CDR1 SGHTA and CDR2 FQGTGA. Trimming pared 1 base from V and 6 bases from J, leaving 10 bases between. The CDR3 nucleotides read TGTGCCAGCAGCTTAAACGGCCGCACTAATTCACCCCTCCACTTT. Translated, it gives CASSLNGRTNSPLHF. The whole variable domain, remainder taken from reference TRBV7-3 and TRBJ1-6, is GAGVSQTPSNKVTEKGKYVELRCDPISGHTALYWYRQSLGQGPEFLIYFQGTGAADDSGLPNDRFFAVRPEGSVSTLKIQRTERGDSAVYLCASSLNGRTNSPLHFGNGTRLTVT.

The rearrangement uses TRBV7-9 and TRBJ2-7; the D is unclear. The CDR3 sequence is 12 residues long. The germline gives CDR1 SEHNR, CDR2 FQNEAQ (reference sequence). V was cut by 5 bases and J by 2 bases, with 7 bases left in between. The CDR3 DNA reads TGTGCCAGCAGCCCCCTCCCCTACGAGCAGTACTTC. Translated: CASSPLPYEQYF.

The chain employs TRBV28 and TRBJ1-1; D may be TRBD1 (6 bases). CDR3 length: 13 residues. Per the germline V gene, CDR1 is MDHEN and CDR2 is SYDVKM. V was clipped by 11 bases and J by 0 bases, with 13 bases between them. CDR3 coding DNA: TGTGCCGGCAACAGGGCCTTGAACACTGAAGCTTTCTTT. It yields the protein CAGNRALNTEAFF.

This chain uses TRBV30 with TRBJ2-2, with 10 bases that match TRBD1. Germline V CDR1 and CDR2: GTSNPN, SVGIG (reference sequence). The CDR3 is 14 amino acids. V shed 3 bases, J shed 7 bases, and the junction held 5 bases outside the gene matches. In nucleotides, the CDR3 is TGTGCCTGGAGGACAGGGGGCGGCGGCGGGGAGCTGTTTTTT. It encodes CAWRTGGGGGELFF. Together with reference TRBV30 and TRBJ2-2, the CDR3 gives the full variable domain: SQTIHQWPATLVQPVGSPLSLECTVEGTSNPNLYWYRQAAGRGLQLLFYSVGIGQISSEVPQNLSASRPQDRQFILSSKKLLLSDSGFYLCAWRTGGGGGELFFGEGSRLTVL.

The CDR3: CASSSLAGAGETQYF. CDR3 bases: TGCGCCAGCAGCTCCTTAGCGGGAGCGGGAGAGACCCAGTACTTC. The chain links TRBV5-1 to TRBJ2-5, with 9 nucleotides matching TRBD2. Trimming removed 3 bases from V and 4 bases from J; junction bases left unmatched: 7. The V gene's germline CDR1 is SGHRS and CDR2 YFSETQ. The CDR3 is 15 residues long.

V and J are TRBV5-4 and TRBJ2-7, with 9 nucleotides matching TRBD1. Germline loops: CDR1 SGHNT, CDR2 YYREEE (reference sequence). The CDR3 consists of 14 residues. The trim removed 0 bases at V and 4 bases at J, leaving 2 bases unmatched. This chain's CDR3 is CASSLDRGQYEQYF. For the CDR3, the DNA is TGTGCCAGCAGCTTGGACAGGGGGCAATACGAGCAGTACTTC.

This clone was counted a few times. The J gene is TRBJ2-7, the V gene TRBV27, with 7 bases matching TRBD1. The trim removed 1 base at V and 7 bases at J, leaving 10 bases unmatched. The CDR3 has 15 residues. CDR1 is MNHEY, CDR2 SMNVEV, per germline (reference sequence). CDR3 nucleotides: TGTGCCAGCAGTTTATTCGGACAGGTTGAAGGGGAGCAGTACTTC. This codes for CASSLFGQVEGEQYF.

This clone came up a few times. The chain has TRBV28 and TRBJ2-7; 8 bases fit TRBD1. The V segment lost 6 bases and the J segment 5 bases; nucleotides outside the gene matches: 12. The germline gives CDR1 MDHEN, CDR2 SYDVKM. The CDR3 contains 15 residues. The CDR3 DNA sequence: TGTGCCAGCAGCCCCACAGGGGGTTCTCGGGACGAGCAGTACTTC. It codes for CASSPTGGSRDEQYF. The whole variable domain, filled in from reference TRBV28 and TRBJ2-7, reads DVKVTQSSRYLVKRTGEKVFLECVQDMDHENMFWYRQDPGLGLRLIYFSYDVKMKEKGDIPEGYSVSREKKERFSLILESASTNQTSMYLCASSPTGGSRDEQYFGPGTRLTVT.

The chain couples TRBV10-3 to TRBJ2-7; D possibly corresponds to TRBD1 (6 bases). Germline-derived CDR1 and CDR2 are ENHRY and SYGVKD. The CDR3 contains 13 residues. The V end was cut by 6 bases, the J end by 0 bases, with 9 bases between. The CDR3 spells CAISQGFSYEQYF. The CDR3 bases are TGTGCCATCAGCCAGGGGTTCTCCTACGAGCAGTACTTC.

The gene calls are TRBV15 and TRBJ1-1; the D is unclear. This CDR3 spans 14 amino acids. Per the germline V gene, CDR1 is LNHNV and CDR2 is YYDKDF (reference sequence). Trimming removed 1 base from V and 4 bases from J, with 10 bases in between. The DNA of the CDR3 is TGTGCCACCAGCAGAGTACAAGAGAGCACTGAAGCTTTCTTT. Amino acid sequence: CATSRVQESTEAFF.

The DNA for the CDR3 is TGTGCCAGCAGGAGGGCAGAAAATCAGCCCCAGCATTTT. This sequence encodes CASRRAENQPQHF. The V call is TRBV7-2, the J call TRBJ1-5; D is ambiguous. CDR3 length: 13 residues. The V and J ends lost 6 bases and 4 bases respectively, with 10 bases between them. The germline V gene has CDR1 SGHTA and CDR2 FQGNSA.

The chain carries TRBV7-9 and TRBJ2-6; 11 bases fit TRBD1. The germline V gene encodes CDR1 SEHNR and CDR2 FQNEAQ (reference sequence). The J segment lost 0 bases and the V segment lost 4 bases, leaving 2 bases of the junction unmatched. The CDR3 sequence is 17 residues long. CDR3 DNA: TGTGCCAGCAGCTCCGGGACAGGGGGCTCTGGGGCCAACGTCCTGACTTTC. It is translated as CASSSGTGGSGANVLTF. Combining the CDR3 with reference TRBV7-9 and TRBJ2-6 gives the whole variable domain DTGVSQNPRHKITKRGQNVTFRCDPISEHNRLYWYRQTLGQGPEFLTYFQNEAQLEKSRLLSDRFSAERPKGSFSTLEIQRTEQGDSAMYLCASSSGTGGSGANVLTFGAGSRLTVL.

V gene TRBV4-1 combines with J gene TRBJ1-5; the D gene is possibly TRBD1 (5 bases). In germline, CDR1 is MGHRA, CDR2 YSYEKL. Trimming took off 3 bases at V and 4 bases at J, with 19 bases between the two ends. The CDR3 extends over 17 amino acids. CDR3 sequence reads: CASSQRILSGKNQPQHF. As DNA, the CDR3 is TGCGCCAGCAGCCAGAGGATACTGTCAGGGAAGAATCAGCCCCAGCATTTT.

The V gene is TRBV7-6, the J gene TRBJ1-2; a possible D gene is TRBD1 (6 bases). V was shortened by 5 bases and J by 6 bases, with 25 bases between the two germline ends. CDR3 length: 17 residues. Germline assignment: CDR1 SGHVS and CDR2 FNYEAQ. CDR3 sequence: CASSPFGLGGAVDGYTF. CDR3 coding DNA: TGTGCCAGCAGCCCCTTTGGGTTGGGGGGGGCGGTTGATGGCTACACCTTC.

The genes are TRBV5-6 and TRBJ1-4; D not certain. Trimming stripped 2 bases from V and 0 bases from J, with 8 bases between. In germline, CDR1 is SGHDT, CDR2 YYEEEE. CDR3 length equals 15 residues. Written as DNA, the CDR3 is TGTGCCAGCAGCTTCTTTGCAGCAACTAATGAAAAACTGTTTTTT. The encoded protein is CASSFFAATNEKLFF.

This chain joins TRBV5-4 and TRBJ1-3; perhaps TRBD1 as D (5 bases). The CDR3 has 15 residues. The germline gives CDR1 SGHNT, CDR2 YYREEE (reference sequence). Trimming left V 2 bases short and J 2 bases short, with 11 bases between. CDR3 DNA: TGTGCCAGCAGCTTTGGCAGGGAGACTGGAAACACCATATATTTT. Protein: CASSFGRETGNTIYF.

The gene calls are TRBV30 and TRBJ2-7; TRBD2 might be the D (6 bases). Trimming took off 6 bases at V and 6 bases at J, with 18 bases between the two ends. The germline CDR1 and CDR2 sequences are GTSNPN and SVGIG (reference sequence). The CDR3 totals 13 residues. CDR3 sequence: CACLRGMEVEQYF. The CDR3 region has the DNA TGTGCCTGTCTACGGGGGATGGAGGTCGAGCAGTACTTC.

The chain joins TRBV18 to TRBJ1-2; D is perhaps TRBD1 (5 bases). The V end was cut by 3 bases, the J end by 4 bases, with 15 bases between. This CDR3 is 15 amino acids long. The germline V gene has CDR1 KGHSH and CDR2 LQKENI. The CDR3 bases are TGTGCCAGCTCACCGGCTCAGGGTCTCAGCTATGGCTACACCTTC. As protein: CASSPAQGLSYGYTF.

The genes are TRBV29-1 and TRBJ1-2, with 10 positions matching TRBD1. The CDR3 has 15 amino acids. Germline values: CDR1 SQVTM, CDR2 ANQGSEA. Unmatched junction bases numbered 10, after V lost 4 bases and J lost 5 bases. CDR3 in amino acids: CSVGGTGEGQYGYTF. DNA of the CDR3: TGCAGCGTTGGCGGGACAGGGGAAGGGCAATATGGCTACACCTTC.

This chain joins TRBV15 and TRBJ2-7; D may correspond to TRBD1 or TRBD2 (5 bases each). V lost 5 bases and J 4 bases, leaving 15 bases between the germline ends. Germline V gene sequence: CDR1 LNHNV, CDR2 YYDKDF (reference sequence). The CDR3 loop spans 14 amino acids. The CDR3 DNA reads TGTGCCACCAGCTCGAATTGGGACGGATACGAGCAGTACTTC. Translation gives CATSSNWDGYEQYF.

The chain uses TRBV10-2 and TRBJ2-7; no clear D. V was shortened by 6 bases and J by 2 bases, with 17 bases between the two germline ends. Germline CDR1 reads WSHSY; CDR2 reads SAAADI. This CDR3 contains 15 residues. The CDR3 is CASSPEGQAAYEQYF. CDR3 bases: TGCGCCAGCAGCCCTGAAGGGCAGGCCGCCTACGAGCAGTACTTC.

The chain links TRBV2 to TRBJ2-2; tentatively, D is TRBD2 (6 bases). Trimming took off 4 bases at V and 3 bases at J, with 12 bases between the two ends. The CDR3 contains 15 residues. Germline V gene sequence: CDR1 SNHLY, CDR2 FYNNEI. The CDR3 coding sequence is TGTGCCAGCAGTGTCGGAGGAGGGTACACCGGGGAGCTGTTTTTT. Residues: CASSVGGGYTGELFF.